Shown below are 16 T cell receptor beta chains from a single sample sequenced in a study of cytomegalovirus exposure and HLA in healthy donors (dated by TCRdb to about 2017). Libraries were constructed by the immunoSEQ multiplex PCR assay. A mixture of 60 forward primers for TCR Vbeta segments and 13 reverse primers for TCR Jbeta segments was used in the multiplex PCR. TCRdb retrieved this table from immuneACCESS and kept in-frame rearrangements only. Not all clones are present; in checked studies, unresolved V genes account for under half, and no reason is known for the remainder. The sample data list 90,000 to 110,000 clones, and about four fifths of these were observed just once. The ten largest make up over 2% of the sample. Sample: PBMCs. The receptors originated from a man aged 30 to 39 in good health and CMV-seronegative.

In this sample, this clone turned up once. The genes are TRBV5-1 and TRBJ2-5; maybe TRBD2 (6 bases). CDR3 length: 15 residues. V was pared by 3 bases and J by 2 bases, with 14 bases between. Germline V gives CDR1 SGHRS, CDR2 YFSETQ. The CDR3 nucleotides read TGCGCCAGCAGCTCAAGTTTGACTAGGCAAGAGACCCAGTACTTC. Translating it yields CASSSSLTRQETQYF.

A few counts support this clone. The chain couples TRBV5-6 to TRBJ2-5; no clear D. The ends were cut back, 4 bases at V and 4 bases at J, with 20 bases in the middle. This CDR3 comprises 16 residues. Germline assignment: CDR1 SGHDT and CDR2 YYEEEE. In DNA form, the CDR3 reads TGTGCCAGCAGCCCCTCGGCGAGGCCACCGGGAGAGACCCAGTACTTC. Translated: CASSPSARPPGETQYF.

The V and J genes are TRBV6-1 and TRBJ2-2; the D gene is possibly TRBD2 (5 bases). V was trimmed by 5 bases and J by 6 bases, leaving 13 bases between them. CDR1 is MNHNS, CDR2 SASEGT, per germline. The CDR3 loop spans 14 amino acids. DNA of the CDR3: TGTGCCAGCAGTTCCAGTTCGGGATCCGGGGAGCTGTTTTTT. It encodes CASSSSSGSGELFF.

The rearrangement joins TRBV15 to TRBJ2-7; D may be TRBD1 (6 bases). Germline CDR1 LNHNV, CDR2 YYDKDF (reference sequence). The V end was cut by 0 bases, the J end by 12 bases, with 15 bases between. The length of the CDR3 is 13 residues. CDR3 amino acids: CATSRDTTGLRYF. As DNA, the CDR3 is TGTGCCACCAGCAGAGACACAACAGGGCTCCGGTACTTC.

The genes are TRBV18 and TRBJ1-1; 9 bases map to TRBD1. CDR1 and CDR2 from the germline V gene are KGHSH and LQKENI. V trimming: 4 bases; J trimming: 6 bases; junction bases outside the gene matches: 6. This CDR3 has 14 residues. The CDR3 sequence: CASSLQGARSEAFF. CDR3 DNA sequence: TGTGCCAGCTCACTACAGGGGGCAAGGTCTGAAGCTTTCTTT.

V usage is TRBV10-1 and J usage is TRBJ2-1, with 12 bases aligning to TRBD2. V was clipped by 7 bases and J by 6 bases; unmatched bases: 7. The length of the CDR3 is 15 residues. Germline lookup yields CDR1 WNHNN and CDR2 SYGVQD (reference sequence). The CDR3 sequence: CASNPGLAGSNEQFF. CDR3 coding DNA: TGCGCCAGCAATCCGGGACTAGCGGGTTCCAATGAGCAGTTCTTC.

V and J are TRBV19 and TRBJ1-5; tentative D call: TRBD1 (6 bases). This CDR3 is 16 amino acids long. V was pared by 6 bases and J by 1 base, with 16 bases between. The V gene's germline CDR1 is LNHDA and CDR2 SQIVND (reference sequence). As DNA, the CDR3 is TGTGCCAGTAGACCTAGCGGGGGCACGAGCAATCAGCCCCAGCATTTT. It translates to CASRPSGGTSNQPQHF.

The gene calls are TRBV25-1 and TRBJ2-7; D might be TRBD1 (5 bases). The V gene's germline CDR1 is MGHDK and CDR2 SYGVNS. V dropped 4 bases and J dropped 2 bases, with 9 bases sitting between them. The CDR3 runs 13 residues. The CDR3 loop is CASSADTAYEQYF. The CDR3 nucleotides are TGTGCCAGCAGTGCGGACACCGCCTACGAGCAGTACTTC.

In nucleotides, the CDR3 is TGTGCCAGCAGCTTGGGCAGGGGGCCCGGGGAGCTGTTTTTT. Residues: CASSLGRGPGELFF. V is TRBV5-4 and J is TRBJ2-2, with 8 bases fitting TRBD1. Germline V CDR1 and CDR2: SGHNT, YYREEE (reference sequence). The ends lost 0 bases at V and 6 bases at J; junction bases unmatched: 1. There are 14 residues in the CDR3. Supplemented by reference TRBV5-4 and TRBJ2-2, the full variable domain reads ETGVTQSPTHLIKTRGQQVTLRCSSQSGHNTVSWYQQALGQGPQFIFQYYREEENGRGNFPPRFSGLQFPNYSSELNVNALELDDSALYLCASSLGRGPGELFFGEGSRLTVL.

This clone has more than one count but fewer than ten. The chain employs TRBV27 and TRBJ1-4; D unclear. The CDR3 is made up of 20 amino acids. Deletions cut 5 bases from V and 0 bases from J, with 25 bases between. CDR1 is MNHEY and CDR2 is SMNVEV in the germline V gene (reference sequence). The CDR3 here is CASSPSVVGAGLTTNEKLFF. The DNA of the CDR3 is TGTGCCAGCAGTCCCTCGGTCGTAGGCGCAGGACTCACAACTAATGAAAAACTGTTTTTT.

V gene TRBV9 combines with J gene TRBJ2-7; unclear D gene. This CDR3 has 12 residues. Germline V CDR1 and CDR2: SGDLS, YYNGEE. V was clipped by 4 bases and J by 5 bases, with 10 bases between them. The CDR3 reads CASSPQLNEQYF. Written as DNA, the CDR3 is TGTGCCAGCAGCCCCCAGTTGAACGAGCAGTACTTC.

The rearrangement joins TRBV2 to TRBJ1-6; 7 nucleotides agree with TRBD1. CDR1 and CDR2 from the germline V gene are SNHLY and FYNNEI. The trim removed 8 bases at V and 8 bases at J, leaving 6 bases unmatched. This CDR3 is built from 13 residues. The CDR3 DNA is TGTGCCAGCGGGGGGCAGGGGGATTCACCCCTCCACTTT. Its translation is CASGGQGDSPLHF. Combining the CDR3 with reference TRBV2 and TRBJ1-6 gives the whole variable domain EPEVTQTPSHQVTQMGQEVILRCVPISNHLYFYWYRQILGQKVEFLVSFYNNEISEKSEIFDDQFSVERPDGSNFTLKIRSTKLEDSAMYFCASGGQGDSPLHFGNGTRLTVT.

As to this clone: Different DNA sequences within this sample yield the same CDR3. The J gene is TRBJ1-2, the V gene TRBV2, with D unclear. Germline-derived CDR1 and CDR2 are SNHLY and FYNNEI. This CDR3 is built from 14 residues. V lost 7 bases, J lost 4 bases, and 16 bases lay in between. This CDR3 reads CASTQPEGGYGYTF. The CDR3 region has the DNA TGTGCCAGCACCCAGCCGGAGGGCGGCTATGGCTACACCTTC.

V is TRBV11-2 and J is TRBJ1-1; tentative D call: TRBD1 (6 bases). This CDR3 contains 14 residues. V lost 2 bases and J 6 bases, leaving 13 bases between the germline ends. The germline V gene encodes CDR1 SGHAT and CDR2 FQNNGV. The CDR3 DNA sequence: TGTGCCAGCAGCTTATGGCAGGGGAGCGCTGAAGCTTTCTTT. Translating it yields CASSLWQGSAEAFF.

The rearrangement joins TRBV5-1 to TRBJ2-7, with 11 nucleotides matching TRBD1. The V and J ends lost 2 bases and 0 bases, in that order; junction bases with no gene match: 10. This CDR3 has 18 residues. Germline CDR1 SGHRS, CDR2 YFSETQ. CDR3 DNA sequence: TGCGCCAGCAGCTTAACTGGGGGACAGGGGGACTACTCCTACGAGCAGTACTTC. Its translation: CASSLTGGQGDYSYEQYF.

CDR3 DNA: TGTGCCAGCAGTTTCACAGGGTTCGGGGAGCTGTTTTTT. Translated: CASSFTGFGELFF. The chain combines TRBV11-3 with TRBJ2-2; maybe TRBD1 (6 bases). V was clipped by 6 bases and J by 7 bases, with 12 bases between them. The germline gives CDR1 SGHNT, CDR2 YENEEA. This CDR3 is 13 amino acids long. Full variable domain (rest looked up from reference TRBV11-3 and TRBJ2-2): EAGVVQSPRYKIIEKKQPVAFWCNPISGHNTLYWYLQNLGQGPELLIRYENEEAVDDSQLPKDRFSAERLKGVDSTLKIQPAELGDSAVYLCASSFTGFGELFFGEGSRLTVL.